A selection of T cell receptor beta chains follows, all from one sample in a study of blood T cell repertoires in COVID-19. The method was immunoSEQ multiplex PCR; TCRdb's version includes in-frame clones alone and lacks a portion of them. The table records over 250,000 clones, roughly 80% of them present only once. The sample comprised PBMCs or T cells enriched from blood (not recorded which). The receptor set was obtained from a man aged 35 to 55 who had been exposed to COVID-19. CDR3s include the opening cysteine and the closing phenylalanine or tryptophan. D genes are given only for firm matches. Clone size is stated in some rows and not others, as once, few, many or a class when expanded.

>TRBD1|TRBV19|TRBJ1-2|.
TGTGCCAGCAGTATTGCCAGGGGGCGCGTCGGCTACACCTTC
CASSIARGRVGYTF
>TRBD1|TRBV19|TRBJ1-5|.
TGTGCCAGTAGTCCGTGGGACATTCGGACAGGGACATATCAGCCCCAGCATTTT
CASSPWDIRTGTYQPQHF
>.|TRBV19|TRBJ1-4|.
TGTGCCAGTAGTGCCAGGAGGAGTAATGAAAAACTGTTTTTT
CASSARRSNEKLFF
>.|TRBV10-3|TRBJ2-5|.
TGTGCCATCAGTGGACCGGGATCCCGGGAGACCCAGTACTTC
CAISGPGSRETQYF
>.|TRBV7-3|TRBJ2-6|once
TGTGCCAGCAGCTTATCCTCGGTGGCTGGGGCCAACGTCCTGACTTTC
CASSLSSVAGANVLTF
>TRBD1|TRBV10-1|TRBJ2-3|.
TGCGCCAGCAGTATGGACAGGACCTACACAGATACGCAGTATTTT
CASSMDRTYTDTQYF
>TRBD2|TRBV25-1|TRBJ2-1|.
TGTGCCAGCAGTGTACTAGCGGGGGTTACATCTAATGAGCAGTTCTTC
CASSVLAGVTSNEQFF
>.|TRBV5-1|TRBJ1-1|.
TGCGCCAGCAGCTTGGATACAGGCACTGAAGCTTTCTTT
CASSLDTGTEAFF
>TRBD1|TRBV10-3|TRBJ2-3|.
TGTGCCATCAGCCCGGGACAGAGCACAGATACGCAGTATTTT
CAISPGQSTDTQYF
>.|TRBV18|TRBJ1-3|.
TGTGCCAGCTCACTGGACACTTACTCTGGAAACACCATATATTTT
CASSLDTYSGNTIYF
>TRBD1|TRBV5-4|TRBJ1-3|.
TGTGCCAGCAGCCGGGGGACAGCTGTTCCAACCTCTGGAAACACCATATATTTT
CASSRGTAVPTSGNTIYF
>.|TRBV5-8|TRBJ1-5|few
TGTGCCAGCAGCTTGTTTTCGACAGGCAATCAGCCCCAGCATTTT
CASSLFSTGNQPQHF
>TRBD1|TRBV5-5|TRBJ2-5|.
TGTGCCAGCAGCTTAGGACAGGGAAAAGAGACCCAGTACTTC
CASSLGQGKETQYF
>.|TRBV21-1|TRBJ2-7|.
TGTGCCAGCCGCTTGGGAGGGATTTACGAGCAGTACTTC
CASRLGGIYEQYF
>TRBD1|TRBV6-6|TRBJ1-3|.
TGTGCCAGCAGACGCTTCGACAGGGGAAAAGAAAACACCATATATTTT
CASRRFDRGKENTIYF
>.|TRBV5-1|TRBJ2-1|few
TGCGCCAGCAGCTTGTCGGGCCGCGGGGAGCAGTTCTTC
CASSLSGRGEQFF
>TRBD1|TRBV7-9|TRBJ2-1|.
TGTGCCAGCAGCCCTAGACAGGGGTCGTCCTACAATGAGCAGTTCTTC
CASSPRQGSSYNEQFF
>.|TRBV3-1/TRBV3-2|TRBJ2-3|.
TGTGCCAGCAGCCAAGATCGCGTGACAAAAACAGATACGCAGTATTTT
CASSQDRVTKTDTQYF
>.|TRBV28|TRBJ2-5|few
TGTGCCAGCAGTACCCGGTGGGGGGGGCGGGAGACCCAGTACTTC
CASSTRWGGRETQYF
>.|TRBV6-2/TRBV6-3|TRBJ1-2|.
TGTGCCAGCAGTTACCAGGGAAGTGGCTACACCTTC
CASSYQGSGYTF
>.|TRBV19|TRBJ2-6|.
TGTGCCAGTAGTAAGGGGGTTCCGAGCTCTGGGGCCAACGTCCTGACTTTC
CASSKGVPSSGANVLTF
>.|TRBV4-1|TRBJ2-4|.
TGCGCCAGCAGCCAAGATCCGGGGAATCGTGTCATTCAGTACTTC
CASSQDPGNRVIQYF
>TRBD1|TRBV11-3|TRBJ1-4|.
TGTGCCAGCAGTCAACAAGGGGGCGGTGAAAAACTGTTTTTT
CASSQQGGGEKLFF
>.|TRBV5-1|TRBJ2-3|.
TGCGCCAGCAGCCTCTTAAGCGTAGGCACAGATACGCAGTATTTT
CASSLLSVGTDTQYF
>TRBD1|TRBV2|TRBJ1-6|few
TGTGCCAGCGGGACAGGGAATTCACCCCTCCACTTT
CASGTGNSPLHF
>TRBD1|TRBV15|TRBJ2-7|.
TGTGCCACCAGCATCAGGGGGTCTCAATACGAGCAGTACTTC
CATSIRGSQYEQYF
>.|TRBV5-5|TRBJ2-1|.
TGTGCCAGCAGCTCCCTCGGGGGATACAATGAGCAGTTCTTC
CASSSLGGYNEQFF
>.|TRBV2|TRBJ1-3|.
TGTGCCAGCGGAGAACAGGCCTTGGTCGTTGTCTCTGGAAACACCATATATTTT
CASGEQALVVVSGNTIYF
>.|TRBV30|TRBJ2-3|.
TGTGCCTGGAGTGTGGGGCTAGGAGAGGCAGATACGCAGTATTTT
CAWSVGLGEADTQYF
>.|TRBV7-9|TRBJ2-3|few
TGTGCCAGCAGCTTATCCGGCACAGATACGCAGTATTTT
CASSLSGTDTQYF
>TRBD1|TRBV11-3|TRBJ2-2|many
TGTGCCAGCAGCCCCCGGACAGGGGACCTGGCGAACACCGGGGAGCTGTTTTTT
CASSPRTGDLANTGELFF
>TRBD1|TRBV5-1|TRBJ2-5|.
TGCGCCAGCAGCTTGTCGCAGGGGGCCGGAGAGACCCAGTACTTC
CASSLSQGAGETQYF
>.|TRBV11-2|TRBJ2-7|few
TGTGCCAGCAGCCCGACAGACTACGAGCAGTACTTC
CASSPTDYEQYF
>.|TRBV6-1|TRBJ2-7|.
TGTGCCAGCAGTGAAACGGCCACGTCGACTAACTACGAGCAGTACTTC
CASSETATSTNYEQYF
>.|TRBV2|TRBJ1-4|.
.
CASILGLSNEKLFF
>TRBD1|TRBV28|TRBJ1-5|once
TGTGCCAGCAGCCCGGGACAGCCTAATCAGCCCCAGCATTTT
CASSPGQPNQPQHF
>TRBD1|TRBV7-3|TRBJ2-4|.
TGTGCCAGCAGCTTAAAGGACCCGTCCCCTCTAAAGGGGGCAGCCAAAAACATTCAGTACTTC
CASSLKDPSPLKGAAKNIQYF
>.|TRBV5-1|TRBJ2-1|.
TGCGCCAGCAGTTTTGGGGGCGACGATAACTCCTACAATGAGCAGTTCTTC
CASSFGGDDNSYNEQFF
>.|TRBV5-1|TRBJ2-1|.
TGCGCCAGTATAGGGAGTACCGTTGTTAGTGAGCAGTTCTTC
CASIGSTVVSEQFF
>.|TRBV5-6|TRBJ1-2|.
TGTGCCAGCACCTCCTTACTCCTTCGGGGCTACACCTTC
CASTSLLLRGYTF
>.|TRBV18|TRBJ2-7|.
TGTGCCAGCTCACCACCCGGGTTGCGCGAGCAGTACTTC
CASSPPGLREQYF
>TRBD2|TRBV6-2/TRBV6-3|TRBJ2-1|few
TGTGCCAGCAGTGAGTGGCGGGAGGGATACAATGAGCAGTTCTTC
CASSEWREGYNEQFF
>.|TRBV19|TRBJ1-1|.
TGTGCCAGTAGTATGCTCAGGGCCGCCGCTGAAGCTTTCTTT
CASSMLRAAAEAFF
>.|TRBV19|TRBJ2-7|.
TGTGCCAGTAGCTCTTCCTGGGGTCGGGGCTACGAGCAGTACTTC
CASSSSWGRGYEQYF
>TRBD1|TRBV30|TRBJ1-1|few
TGTGCCTGGAGCCCAGAGATCAGGGGGCCGCGTACTGAAGCTTTCTTT
CAWSPEIRGPRTEAFF
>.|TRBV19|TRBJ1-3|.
TGTGCCAGTGGGCCCTCTGGAAACACCATATATTTT
CASGPSGNTIYF
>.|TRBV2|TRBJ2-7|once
TGTGCCAGCTGCATGGGGCCCCCCCCTTGGTACTTC
CASCMGPPPWYF
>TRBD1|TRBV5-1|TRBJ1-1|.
TGCGCCAGCAGCTTGTGGCCACAGGGGGCACCCTTTTTTATGAACACTGAAGCTTTCTTT
CASSLWPQGAPFFMNTEAFF
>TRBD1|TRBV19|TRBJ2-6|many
TGTGCCAGTACTTCCGGGACAGCCAATTCTGGGGCCAACGTCCTGACTTTC
CASTSGTANSGANVLTF
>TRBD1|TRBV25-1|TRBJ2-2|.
TGTGCCAGCAGTGACGGGACAGGGGGCCACGGGGAGCTGTTTTTT
CASSDGTGGHGELFF
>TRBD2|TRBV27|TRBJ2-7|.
TGTGCCAGCAGTTTGTCCGCGTACCCTCTAGCGGGAGAACCGTGGGAGCAGTACTTC
CASSLSAYPLAGEPWEQYF
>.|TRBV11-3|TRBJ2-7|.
TGTGCCAGCAGCTTAGATAGTCAGGTAATCTACTACGAGCAGTACTTC
CASSLDSQVIYYEQYF
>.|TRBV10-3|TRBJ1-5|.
TGTGCCATCAGTGATGCGGGGACGGGTAGCAATCAGCCCCAGCATTTT
CAISDAGTGSNQPQHF
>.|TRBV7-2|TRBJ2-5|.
TGTGCCAGCAGCTTAGGGGGGAGGGAGACCCAGTACTTC
CASSLGGRETQYF
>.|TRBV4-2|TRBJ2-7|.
TGTGCCAGCAGCCAAGAACACAGAAATTACGAGCAGTACTTC
CASSQEHRNYEQYF
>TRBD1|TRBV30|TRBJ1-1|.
TGTGCCTGGAGTGACCCACAGGGGTGGGCTGAAGCTTTCTTT
CAWSDPQGWAEAFF
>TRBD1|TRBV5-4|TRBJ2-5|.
TGTGCCAGCAGCCCAGAGGACAGGATTGAGACCCAGTACTTC
CASSPEDRIETQYF
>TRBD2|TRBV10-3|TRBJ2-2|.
TGTGCCGCTAATACGGGACTAGCGGGATCGGGCACCGGGGAGCTGTTTTTT
CAANTGLAGSGTGELFF
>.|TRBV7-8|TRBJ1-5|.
TGTGCCAGCAGCTTAATGGGAGGGAACGGGCAGCCCCAGCATTTT
CASSLMGGNGQPQHF